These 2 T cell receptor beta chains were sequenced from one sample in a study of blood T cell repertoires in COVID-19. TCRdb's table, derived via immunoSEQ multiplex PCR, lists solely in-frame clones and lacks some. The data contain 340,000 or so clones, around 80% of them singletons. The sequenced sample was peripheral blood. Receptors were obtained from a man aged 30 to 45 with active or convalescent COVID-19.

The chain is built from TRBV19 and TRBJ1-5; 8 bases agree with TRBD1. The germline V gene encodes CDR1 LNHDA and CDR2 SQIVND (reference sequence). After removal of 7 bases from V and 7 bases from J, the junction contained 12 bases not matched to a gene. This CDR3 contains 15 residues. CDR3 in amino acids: CASIGDRSIKQPQHF. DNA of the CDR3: TGTGCCAGTATTGGGGACAGGAGCATAAAGCAGCCCCAGCATTTT.

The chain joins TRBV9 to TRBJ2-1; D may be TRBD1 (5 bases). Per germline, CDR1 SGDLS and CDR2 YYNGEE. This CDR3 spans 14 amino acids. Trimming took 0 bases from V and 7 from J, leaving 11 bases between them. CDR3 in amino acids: CASSVGSQGNEQFF. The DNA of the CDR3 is TGTGCCAGCAGCGTAGGGAGCCAGGGTAATGAGCAGTTCTTC.